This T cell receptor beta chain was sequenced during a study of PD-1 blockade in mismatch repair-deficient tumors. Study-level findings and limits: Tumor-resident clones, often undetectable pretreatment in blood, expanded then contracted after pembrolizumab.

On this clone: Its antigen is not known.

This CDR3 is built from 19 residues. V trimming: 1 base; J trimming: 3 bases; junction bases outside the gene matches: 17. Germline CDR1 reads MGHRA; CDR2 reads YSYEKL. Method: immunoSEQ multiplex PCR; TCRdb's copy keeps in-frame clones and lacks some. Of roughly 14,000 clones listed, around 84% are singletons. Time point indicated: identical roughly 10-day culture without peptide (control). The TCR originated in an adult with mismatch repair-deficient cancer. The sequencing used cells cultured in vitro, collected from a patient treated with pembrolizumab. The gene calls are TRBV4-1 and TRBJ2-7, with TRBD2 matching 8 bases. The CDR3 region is CASSQVLAGHPGLVYEQYF. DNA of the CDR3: TGCGCCAGCAGCCAAGTTTTAGCAGGACACCCGGGACTAGTCTACGAGCAGTACTTC.